This is a list of T cell receptor beta chains from one sample in a study of beta chain features in type 1 diabetes. Using immunoSEQ multiplex PCR, the repertoire was profiled, and TCRdb retains in-frame clones only, with some absent. The sample has roughly 300,000 clones, about 14% seen once. What was sequenced was central memory CD4+ T cells from blood. These receptors were obtained from a man in his thirties or forties in good health. Both conserved end residues are part of each CDR3. A D gene is named only where the DNA matches it firmly. A clone size is listed for some rows: how often the clone was seen (once, few, many), or a class if it is expanded.

j_call: TRBJ2-7; d_call: -; v_call: TRBV4-2; clone_size: few; cdr3_aa: CASSLQVTYEQYF; cdr3_nt: TGTGCCAGCAGTCTACAGGTTACCTACGAGCAGTACTTC
j_call: TRBJ2-1; d_call: -; v_call: TRBV7-2; clone_size: -; cdr3_aa: CASSSGVAEYNEQFF; cdr3_nt: TGTGCCAGCAGCTCAGGGGTAGCGGAGTACAATGAGCAGTTCTTC
j_call: TRBJ2-6; d_call: TRBD1; v_call: TRBV19; clone_size: -; cdr3_aa: CASSKRDRGLSTGANVLTF; cdr3_nt: TGTGCCAGTAGTAAAAGGGACAGAGGGCTATCAACTGGGGCCAACGTCCTGACTTTC
j_call: TRBJ1-5; d_call: -; v_call: TRBV2; clone_size: -; cdr3_aa: CASSEGTGNQPQHF; cdr3_nt: TGTGCCAGCAGTGAAGGGACCGGTAATCAGCCCCAGCATTTT
j_call: TRBJ2-3; d_call: -; v_call: TRBV4-1; clone_size: many; cdr3_aa: CASSPRRTDTQYF; cdr3_nt: TGCGCCAGCAGCCCCCGGCGCACAGATACGCAGTATTTT
j_call: TRBJ1-2; d_call: -; v_call: TRBV30; clone_size: few; cdr3_aa: CAWSVIARVSGYTF; cdr3_nt: TGTGCCTGGAGTGTAATCGCCAGGGTGAGCGGCTACACCTTC
j_call: TRBJ2-1; d_call: TRBD1; v_call: TRBV4-1; clone_size: few; cdr3_aa: CASSVNGQGAGEQFF; cdr3_nt: TGCGCCAGCAGCGTAAACGGACAGGGGGCTGGCGAGCAGTTCTTC
j_call: TRBJ2-1; d_call: TRBD2; v_call: TRBV6-6; clone_size: -; cdr3_aa: CASSYTSGLEFF; cdr3_nt: TGTGCCAGCAGTTACACTTCGGGACTAGAGTTCTTC
j_call: TRBJ2-7; d_call: -; v_call: TRBV18; clone_size: -; cdr3_aa: CASSSAGRYEQYF; cdr3_nt: TGTGCCAGCTCATCCGCAGGGCGGTACGAGCAGTACTTC
j_call: TRBJ2-1; d_call: TRBD2; v_call: TRBV14; clone_size: few; cdr3_aa: CASSQASGGNEQFF; cdr3_nt: TGTGCCAGCAGCCAAGCTAGCGGGGGAAATGAGCAGTTCTTC
j_call: TRBJ2-1; d_call: -; v_call: TRBV12-5; clone_size: -; cdr3_aa: CASGLRGGQSSYNEQFF; cdr3_nt: TGTGCTAGTGGTTTGAGAGGGGGGCAGTCCTCCTACAATGAGCAGTTCTTC
j_call: TRBJ2-2; d_call: -; v_call: TRBV19; clone_size: few; cdr3_aa: CASRRSGELFF; cdr3_nt: TGTGCCAGTAGGAGATCCGGGGAGCTGTTTTTT
j_call: TRBJ2-1; d_call: -; v_call: TRBV7-2; clone_size: few; cdr3_aa: CASSSRALYNEQFF; cdr3_nt: TGTGCCAGCAGCTCCAGGGCGTTATACAATGAGCAGTTCTTC
j_call: TRBJ1-2; d_call: -; v_call: TRBV19; clone_size: -; cdr3_aa: CASSIYRVAGSGYTF; cdr3_nt: TGTGCCAGTAGTATTTATCGTGTGGCAGGGAGTGGCTACACCTTC
j_call: TRBJ1-3; d_call: TRBD1; v_call: TRBV5-6; clone_size: -; cdr3_aa: CASSEYALTGGAILNTIYF; cdr3_nt: TGTGCCAGCAGCGAATACGCTTTGACAGGGGGCGCGATCCTGAACACCATATATTTT
j_call: TRBJ1-5; d_call: TRBD1; v_call: TRBV6-1; clone_size: -; cdr3_aa: CASSRQGGGQPQHF; cdr3_nt: TGTGCCAGCAGTCGACAGGGAGGAGGTCAGCCCCAGCATTTT
j_call: TRBJ1-6; d_call: -; v_call: TRBV15; clone_size: -; cdr3_aa: CATSSPRANSPLHF; cdr3_nt: TGTGCCACCAGCAGTCCAAGGGCCAATTCACCCCTCCACTTT
j_call: TRBJ1-4; d_call: -; v_call: TRBV2; clone_size: few; cdr3_aa: CASRRTASTNEKLFF; cdr3_nt: TGTGCCAGCCGTCGGACAGCTTCAACTAATGAAAAACTGTTTTTT
j_call: TRBJ1-1; d_call: -; v_call: TRBV19; clone_size: few; cdr3_aa: CASTDRNTEAFF; cdr3_nt: TGTGCCAGTACCGACAGGAACACTGAAGCTTTCTTT
j_call: TRBJ2-1; d_call: -; v_call: TRBV5-5; clone_size: few; cdr3_aa: CASSYQLYGGIIGSYNEQFF; cdr3_nt: TGTGCCAGCAGTTACCAACTGTATGGAGGTATAATCGGGTCCTACAATGAGCAGTTCTTC
j_call: TRBJ2-2; d_call: -; v_call: TRBV10-3; clone_size: few; cdr3_aa: CAISESGGTGELFF; cdr3_nt: TGTGCCATCAGTGAGTCTGGGGGCACCGGGGAGCTGTTTTTT
j_call: TRBJ1-1; d_call: -; v_call: TRBV4-1; clone_size: -; cdr3_aa: CASSQDQGQSTEAFF; cdr3_nt: TGCGCCAGCAGCCAAGATCAGGGACAAAGTACTGAAGCTTTCTTT
j_call: TRBJ1-4; d_call: TRBD1; v_call: TRBV4-1; clone_size: few; cdr3_aa: CASSHGQGALVEKLFF; cdr3_nt: TGCGCCAGCAGCCATGGGCAGGGGGCGCTGGTTGAAAAACTGTTTTTT
j_call: TRBJ2-1; d_call: TRBD1; v_call: TRBV6-6; clone_size: few; cdr3_aa: CASSDGPGQHNEQFF; cdr3_nt: TGTGCCAGCAGTGACGGACCGGGACAGCACAATGAGCAGTTCTTC
j_call: TRBJ2-2; d_call: TRBD2; v_call: TRBV7-2; clone_size: -; cdr3_aa: CASSASGNTGELFF; cdr3_nt: TGTGCCAGCTCGGCTAGCGGGAACACCGGGGAGCTGTTTTTT
j_call: TRBJ2-5; d_call: -; v_call: TRBV4-3; clone_size: few; cdr3_aa: CASSQWGVETQYF; cdr3_nt: TGCGCCAGCAGTCAGTGGGGAGTGGAGACCCAGTACTTC
j_call: TRBJ1-5; d_call: -; v_call: TRBV5-1; clone_size: -; cdr3_aa: CASSLGRNNQPQHF; cdr3_nt: TGCGCCAGCAGCTTGGGCAGGAATAATCAGCCCCAGCATTTT
j_call: TRBJ2-3; d_call: -; v_call: TRBV4-2; clone_size: few; cdr3_aa: CASSLRPSVSSTDTQYF; cdr3_nt: TGTGCCAGCAGCCTAAGGCCTTCGGTGTCTAGCACAGATACGCAGTATTTT
j_call: TRBJ2-5; d_call: -; v_call: TRBV29-1; clone_size: -; cdr3_aa: CSLRTAQETQYF; cdr3_nt: TGCAGCCTTAGGACAGCCCAAGAGACCCAGTACTTC
j_call: TRBJ1-1; d_call: -; v_call: TRBV18; clone_size: -; cdr3_aa: CASSPQKNTEAFF; cdr3_nt: TGTGCCAGCTCACCCCAGAAGAACACTGAAGCTTTCTTT
j_call: TRBJ2-5; d_call: TRBD2; v_call: TRBV19; clone_size: -; cdr3_aa: CASSLGLGIETQYF; cdr3_nt: TGTGCCAGTAGTCTCGGACTAGGAATAGAGACCCAGTACTTC
j_call: TRBJ1-5; d_call: -; v_call: TRBV10-3; clone_size: -; cdr3_aa: CAIGLESNQPQHF; cdr3_nt: TGTGCCATCGGACTGGAGAGCAATCAGCCCCAGCATTTT
j_call: TRBJ2-5; d_call: -; v_call: TRBV6-5; clone_size: many; cdr3_aa: CASSYSSGEETQYF; cdr3_nt: TGTGCCAGCAGTTACTCATCAGGGGAAGAGACCCAGTACTTC
j_call: TRBJ1-5; d_call: TRBD1; v_call: TRBV4-1; clone_size: many; cdr3_aa: CASSPRDSSNQPQHF; cdr3_nt: TGCGCCAGCAGCCCAAGGGACAGTAGCAATCAGCCCCAGCATTTT
j_call: TRBJ2-5; d_call: TRBD2; v_call: TRBV5-4; clone_size: -; cdr3_aa: CASSKRLAGGFTETQYF; cdr3_nt: TGTGCCAGCAGCAAACGACTAGCGGGAGGATTCACGGAGACCCAGTACTTC
j_call: TRBJ2-1; d_call: -; v_call: TRBV18; clone_size: few; cdr3_aa: CASSPLGEAEQFF; cdr3_nt: TGTGCCAGCTCACCACTTGGCGAGGCTGAGCAGTTCTTC
j_call: TRBJ1-1; d_call: -; v_call: TRBV18; clone_size: -; cdr3_aa: CASSPGNMNTEAFF; cdr3_nt: TGTGCCAGCTCACCAGGGAACATGAACACTGAAGCTTTCTTT
j_call: TRBJ2-1; d_call: -; v_call: TRBV11-3; clone_size: -; cdr3_aa: CASSTRESEQFF; cdr3_nt: TGTGCCAGCAGCACGCGTGAAAGTGAGCAGTTCTTC
j_call: TRBJ2-3; d_call: TRBD2; v_call: TRBV7-2; clone_size: few; cdr3_aa: CASSFGLAGGGTQYF; cdr3_nt: TGTGCCAGCAGCTTTGGACTAGCGGGGGGTGGTACGCAGTATTTT
j_call: TRBJ1-1; d_call: -; v_call: TRBV6-1; clone_size: -; cdr3_aa: CASRESRRSNTEAFF; cdr3_nt: TGTGCCAGCAGGGAATCAAGACGGTCGAACACTGAAGCTTTCTTT
j_call: TRBJ2-7; d_call: TRBD1; v_call: TRBV7-7; clone_size: -; cdr3_aa: CASSLDRGDEQYF; cdr3_nt: TGTGCCAGCAGCCTAGACAGGGGTGACGAGCAGTACTTC
j_call: TRBJ2-1; d_call: -; v_call: TRBV6-6; clone_size: -; cdr3_aa: CASSYSDRNNEQFF; cdr3_nt: TGTGCCAGCAGTTATTCAGACAGGAACAATGAGCAGTTCTTC
j_call: TRBJ2-3; d_call: TRBD2; v_call: TRBV10-3; clone_size: -; cdr3_aa: CAISPRRETDTQYF; cdr3_nt: TGTGCCATCAGTCCGAGGCGGGAGACAGATACGCAGTATTTT
j_call: TRBJ2-3; d_call: -; v_call: TRBV7-9; clone_size: few; cdr3_aa: CASSTGLSSSTDTQYF; cdr3_nt: TGTGCCAGCAGCACCGGACTAAGCTCTAGCACAGATACGCAGTATTTT
j_call: TRBJ1-5; d_call: -; v_call: TRBV4-1; clone_size: many; cdr3_aa: CASSQDGNQPQHF; cdr3_nt: TGCGCCAGCAGCCAAGACGGTAATCAGCCCCAGCATTTT
j_call: TRBJ1-2; d_call: -; v_call: TRBV15; clone_size: few; cdr3_aa: CATSQKGAPGGYTF; cdr3_nt: TGTGCCACCAGCCAAAAAGGGGCCCCGGGAGGCTACACCTTC
j_call: TRBJ2-4; d_call: -; v_call: TRBV6-5; clone_size: -; cdr3_aa: CASSESGRIYQYF; cdr3_nt: TGTGCCAGCAGTGAGAGTGGACGAATATATCAGTACTTC
j_call: TRBJ1-4; d_call: TRBD1; v_call: TRBV7-9; clone_size: -; cdr3_aa: CASSKQGGWEKLFF; cdr3_nt: TGTGCCAGCAGCAAACAGGGGGGTTGGGAAAAACTGTTTTTT
j_call: TRBJ1-2; d_call: -; v_call: TRBV19; clone_size: many; cdr3_aa: CASSMANYGYTF; cdr3_nt: TGTGCCAGTAGTATGGCGAACTATGGCTACACCTTC
j_call: TRBJ2-1; d_call: TRBD2; v_call: TRBV5-8; clone_size: -; cdr3_aa: CASSLAGLAGKYEQFF; cdr3_nt: TGTGCCAGCAGCTTGGCAGGCCTAGCGGGAAAGTATGAGCAGTTCTTC
j_call: TRBJ2-7; d_call: TRBD1; v_call: TRBV2; clone_size: few; cdr3_aa: CASSSGTGLEQYF; cdr3_nt: TGTGCCAGCAGTTCCGGGACAGGGCTCGAGCAGTACTTC
j_call: TRBJ1-6; d_call: -; v_call: TRBV4-3; clone_size: -; cdr3_aa: CASSQKPSRERPLHF; cdr3_nt: TGCGCCAGCAGCCAAAAACCTTCCAGGGAACGACCCCTCCACTTT
j_call: TRBJ2-1; d_call: -; v_call: TRBV5-6; clone_size: once; cdr3_aa: CASSLDVNEQFF; cdr3_nt: TGTGCCAGCAGCTTAGACGTAAATGAGCAGTTCTTC
j_call: TRBJ2-3; d_call: TRBD2; v_call: TRBV19; clone_size: few; cdr3_aa: CASSRSGSDTDTQYF; cdr3_nt: TGTGCCAGTAGTCGTAGCGGGTCTGACACAGATACGCAGTATTTT
j_call: TRBJ2-5; d_call: TRBD2; v_call: TRBV7-9; clone_size: -; cdr3_aa: CASSLAGLAGQETQYF; cdr3_nt: TGTGCCAGCAGCTTAGCCGGACTAGCGGGGCAAGAGACCCAGTACTTC
j_call: TRBJ2-4; d_call: -; v_call: TRBV19; clone_size: many; cdr3_aa: CASRVNLAKGIQYF; cdr3_nt: TGTGCCAGTAGGGTCAACTTAGCCAAGGGCATTCAGTACTTC